This T cell receptor (beta chain) was captured by sequencing in a study of shared clonotypes between healthy human individuals. CD8 cells regarded as naive lacked CD45RO, were positively chosen for CCR7, and omitted terminally differentiated effector memory CD45RA+ cells. Every contributor of samples was a Caucasian grown-up residing in Nashville, Tennessee. Some clones are missing from TCRdb's copy, which holds only in-frame ones; the method was immunoSEQ multiplex PCR. The profile shows around 2.1 million clones, approximately 94% of them singletons. V lost 4 bases and J lost 3, with 16 bases in between. The CDR3 consists of 15 residues. Germline loops: CDR1 MDHEN, CDR2 SYDVKM.

The TCR sequence derives from a man aged 18 to 35 in good health. Some clones in this sample may be carry-over from other donors' samples. This chain uses TRBV28 with TRBJ2-7, with a weak D call TRBD2 (5 bases). The sample consisted of naive CD8+ T cells from PBMCs. CDR3 amino acids: CASSSPGSGYYEQYF. The CDR3 DNA reads TGTGCCAGCAGTTCCCCGGGATCGGGGTACTACGAGCAGTACTTC. Drawing the rest from reference TRBV28 and TRBJ2-7, the complete variable domain is DVKVTQSSRYLVKRTGEKVFLECVQDMDHENMFWYRQDPGLGLRLIYFSYDVKMKEKGDIPEGYSVSREKKERFSLILESASTNQTSMYLCASSSPGSGYYEQYFGPGTRLTVT.